The 24 T cell receptor beta chains reported below all come from one sample, sequenced in a study of cytomegalovirus exposure and HLA in healthy donors (dated 2017 in TCRdb). The method was the immunoSEQ multiplex PCR assay. The clones in this table, taken by TCRdb from immuneACCESS, are in-frame only. Not every clone is retained; where verified, under half of the shortfall comes from an unresolved V gene, and the cause of the rest is unknown. For this sample the table gives 190,000 or so clones, of which 80% to 90% were detected only once. 13% of the sample rests with the top ten. Sequencing was done on a sample of PBMCs. These receptor sequences come from a young woman in good health and CMV-seropositive.

DNA for the CDR3: TGTGCCAGCAGTGAAAGCTGGGACAGGAGCTATGGCTACACCTTC. Amino acid sequence: CASSESWDRSYGYTF. This chain links TRBV6-1 with TRBJ1-2; 8 positions agree with TRBD1. CDR3 size: 15 residues. V trimming: 2 bases; J trimming: 4 bases; junction bases outside the gene matches: 6. Germline V gene sequence: CDR1 MNHNS, CDR2 SASEGT.

The sample holds a few counts of this clone. The chain uses TRBV30 and TRBJ1-5, with a tentative D call TRBD1 (5 bases). The germline gives CDR1 GTSNPN, CDR2 SVGIG (reference sequence). CDR3 size: 13 residues. V shed 4 bases and J shed 5 bases, with 12 bases lying between them. As DNA, the CDR3 is TGTGCCTGGAACCAGGGTGAGGATCAGCCCCAGCATTTT. As protein: CAWNQGEDQPQHF.

The chain couples TRBV27 to TRBJ1-2; tentatively, D is TRBD1 (6 bases). Per germline, CDR1 MNHEY and CDR2 SMNVEV (reference sequence). CDR3 length: 13 residues. Trimming took off 5 bases at V and 4 bases at J, with 11 bases between the two ends. The CDR3 loop is CASSATGFYGYTF. CDR3 bases: TGTGCCAGCAGTGCGACAGGATTCTATGGCTACACCTTC.

This clone has ten or more counts. The gene calls are TRBV14 and TRBJ2-7; TRBD1 matches 7 bases. Germline V CDR1 and CDR2: SGHDN, FVKESK. V trimming: 4 bases; J trimming: 9 bases; junction bases outside the gene matches: 9. The CDR3 is 13 amino acids. DNA of the CDR3: TGTGCCAGCAGCCCGACAGGGTCTGTCTGGCAGTACTTC. Residues: CASSPTGSVWQYF.

The J gene is TRBJ2-1, the V gene TRBV28; maybe TRBD2 (5 bases). Germline V gene data show CDR1 as MDHEN and CDR2 as SYDVKM. This CDR3 contains 14 residues. V was cut by 3 bases and J by 0 bases, with 6 bases left in between. The chain's CDR3 is CASSLGSSYNEQFF. The CDR3 DNA is TGTGCCAGCAGTTTGGGGAGCTCCTACAATGAGCAGTTCTTC.

The chain combines TRBV30 with TRBJ2-1; 9 bases are shared with TRBD1. Trimming removed 0 bases from V and 10 bases from J; junction bases left unmatched: 10. The CDR3 length is 15 residues. The germline gives CDR1 GTSNPN, CDR2 SVGIG (reference sequence). CDR3 nucleotide sequence: TGTGCCTGGAGTGTACTCCAACAGGGGGCGACGGAGCAGTTCTTC. Translating gives CAWSVLQQGATEQFF.

This clone was seen a handful of times. V gene TRBV6-5 combines with J gene TRBJ1-2; 8 nucleotides agree with TRBD1. With V trimmed by 6 bases and J by 8 bases, 11 bases remained unmatched. CDR1 is MNHEY, CDR2 SVGAGI, per germline. The length of the CDR3 is 14 residues. CDR3: CASSRSGQGGGYTF. CDR3 sequence (DNA): TGTGCCAGCAGCCGGAGCGGACAGGGCGGGGGCTACACCTTC.

The chain joins TRBV15 to TRBJ2-7; 11 nucleotides agree with TRBD1. Germline CDR1 is LNHNV and CDR2 is YYDKDF (reference sequence). This CDR3 contains 15 residues. V was clipped by 2 bases and J by 5 bases; unmatched bases: 5. CDR3 sequence: CATSRSGTGGHEQYF. The CDR3, as DNA: TGTGCCACCAGCAGATCCGGGACAGGGGGACACGAGCAGTACTTC.

The V and J genes are TRBV5-1 and TRBJ2-2; 9 positions match TRBD1. V was clipped by 0 bases and J by 7 bases; unmatched bases: 10. Germline V gene lookup returns CDR1 SGHRS and CDR2 YFSETQ. The CDR3 is 17 residues long. The CDR3 region has the DNA TGCGCCAGCAGCTTGGCCAGAGGACAGGGGTCAATCGGGGAGCTGTTTTTT. Translation gives CASSLARGQGSIGELFF.

CDR3 region: CASRRRLGLNEQFF. CDR3 DNA: TGTGCCAGCAGACGACGGTTGGGGCTGAATGAGCAGTTCTTC. This chain joins TRBV2 and TRBJ2-1; tentative D call: TRBD1 (5 bases). Per germline, CDR1 SNHLY and CDR2 FYNNEI. V lost 6 bases and J 7 bases, leaving 16 bases between the germline ends. CDR3 length equals 14 residues. The full variable domain, in which reference TRBV2 and TRBJ2-1 provide the parts outside the CDR3, is EPEVTQTPSHQVTQMGQEVILRCVPISNHLYFYWYRQILGQKVEFLVSFYNNEISEKSEIFDDQFSVERPDGSNFTLKIRSTKLEDSAMYFCASRRRLGLNEQFFGPGTRLTVL.

The chain recombines TRBV10-3 with TRBJ1-1; perhaps TRBD1 as D (5 bases). This CDR3 contains 15 residues. The germline V gene encodes CDR1 ENHRY and CDR2 SYGVKD. Trimming shortened V by 1 base and J by 1 base, and 10 bases separated the two germline ends. CDR3 in amino acids: CAISEYRGSNTEAFF. The DNA for the CDR3 is TGTGCCATCAGTGAGTACCGGGGGTCGAACACTGAAGCTTTCTTT.

This clone was seen only a few times. The chain recombines TRBV5-4 with TRBJ1-2; the D is unclear. This CDR3 comprises 13 residues. V lost 1 base and J lost 3, with 7 bases in between. Germline V CDR1 and CDR2: SGHNT, YYREEE (reference sequence). CDR3 in amino acids: CASSLRGYYGYTF. CDR3 nucleotides: TGTGCCAGCAGCTTGAGAGGGTACTATGGCTACACCTTC.

This clone was detected only a few times. The J gene is TRBJ1-3, the V gene TRBV6-1; 8 bases are a match to TRBD1. CDR3 size: 16 residues. V lost 2 bases, J lost 2 bases, and 5 bases stayed unmatched. CDR1 MNHNS and CDR2 SASEGT come from the germline V gene. The CDR3, as DNA: TGTGCCAGCAGTGAAATAATGGGACAGGCTGGAAACACCATATATTTT. Translating gives CASSEIMGQAGNTIYF.

This chain joins TRBV6-1 and TRBJ2-1; D might be TRBD1 (6 bases). V was shortened by 6 bases and J by 7 bases, with 13 bases between the two germline ends. This CDR3 has 13 residues. From germline, CDR1 is MNHNS and CDR2 SASEGT. The CDR3 DNA is TGTGCCAGCAGCCCTGAAGGGGGTAATGAGCAGTTCTTC. Translation: CASSPEGGNEQFF.

The chain combines TRBV7-2 with TRBJ1-2; D might be TRBD1 (5 bases). The germline V gene encodes CDR1 SGHTA and CDR2 FQGNSA. The CDR3 has 14 residues. The V end lost 3 bases, the J end lost 3 bases, and 11 bases lay between the germline ends. For the CDR3, the DNA is TGTGCCAGCAGCTTCTATGGGGGGGACTATGGCTACACCTTC. Protein: CASSFYGGDYGYTF.

The rearrangement uses TRBV19 and TRBJ2-1; 12 bases match TRBD2. This CDR3 has 15 amino acids. Germline V gives CDR1 LNHDA, CDR2 SQIVND (reference sequence). The V gene end was trimmed by 7 bases and the J gene end by 4 bases; junction bases not matched to a gene: 5. The CDR3 is CASTSGRAGYNEQFF. CDR3 bases: TGTGCCAGTACTAGCGGGAGGGCGGGATACAATGAGCAGTTCTTC.

Concerning this clone: The identical CDR3 is also encoded by other nucleotide sequences in the sample. This sequence joins TRBV29-1 and TRBJ2-1; no clear D. The V end was cut by 7 bases, the J end by 4 bases, with 11 bases between. Germline-derived CDR1 and CDR2 are SQVTM and ANQGSEA. The CDR3 is 12 residues long. CDR3 nucleotide sequence: TGCAGCGCTGGCGGCACTTACAATGAGCAGTTCTTC. Encoded protein: CSAGGTYNEQFF.

The chain carries TRBV11-2 and TRBJ2-5, with TRBD2 matching over 11 bases. Germline values: CDR1 SGHAT, CDR2 FQNNGV. The V segment lost 2 bases and the J segment 5 bases; nucleotides outside the gene matches: 10. The CDR3 has 17 residues. CDR3 loop: CASSLSSGGSSWETQYF. CDR3 nucleotides: TGTGCCAGCAGCTTATCTAGCGGGGGGTCATCGTGGGAGACCCAGTACTTC. The variable domain in full, with the rest retrieved from reference TRBV11-2 and TRBJ2-5, is EAGVAQSPRYKIIEKRQSVAFWCNPISGHATLYWYQQILGQGPKLLIQFQNNGVVDDSQLPKDRFSAERLKGVDSTLKIQPAKLEDSAVYLCASSLSSGGSSWETQYFGPGTRLLVL.

This chain links TRBV2 with TRBJ1-1; no clear D. In germline, CDR1 is SNHLY, CDR2 FYNNEI. The V gene lost 6 bases and the J gene lost 4 bases, with 6 bases spanning the gap. The CDR3 is 11 amino acids. In DNA, the CDR3 is TGTGCCAGCAGGGGCCCCACTGAAGCTTTCTTT. It translates to CASRGPTEAFF. Combining the CDR3 with reference TRBV2 and TRBJ1-1 gives the whole variable domain EPEVTQTPSHQVTQMGQEVILRCVPISNHLYFYWYRQILGQKVEFLVSFYNNEISEKSEIFDDQFSVERPDGSNFTLKIRSTKLEDSAMYFCASRGPTEAFFGQGTRLTVV.

The chain recombines TRBV9 with TRBJ2-3, with 9 positions matching TRBD1. Trimming cost V 3 bases and J 2 bases; bases outside gene matches: 4. The CDR3 is made up of 15 amino acids. Per the germline V gene, CDR1 is SGDLS and CDR2 is YYNGEE. CDR3 DNA sequence: TGTGCCAGCAGCGGCGGACAGGGGCCCACAGATACGCAGTATTTT. Translating gives CASSGGQGPTDTQYF.

J is TRBJ1-1 and V is TRBV4-1, with D tentatively TRBD1 (5 bases). CDR3 length equals 16 residues. Trimming shortened V by 1 base and J by 5 bases, and 17 bases separated the two germline ends. The V gene's germline CDR1 is MGHRA and CDR2 YSYEKL. This chain's CDR3 is CASSQGIGEVGTEAFF. CDR3 coding DNA: TGCGCCAGCAGCCAAGGTATAGGGGAAGTAGGGACTGAAGCTTTCTTT.

The chain employs TRBV30 and TRBJ2-1; 12 bases align to TRBD2. Losses at the gene ends were 0 bases for V and 8 bases for J; bases not matched to a gene: 5. This CDR3 has 15 residues. Germline CDR1 is GTSNPN and CDR2 is SVGIG (reference sequence). CDR3 amino acids: CAWSVGLAGGDEQFF. The CDR3, as DNA: TGTGCCTGGAGTGTTGGGCTAGCGGGAGGGGATGAGCAGTTCTTC.

The chain recombines TRBV6-1 with TRBJ1-1, with a weak D call TRBD1 (5 bases). The CDR3 has 13 amino acids. Trimming took 8 bases from V and 1 from J, leaving 11 bases between them. Germline V lookup: CDR1 MNHNS, CDR2 SASEGT. CDR3 bases: TGTGCCAGCGAGGATACAGGGAACACTGAAGCTTTCTTT. Its protein product is CASEDTGNTEAFF.

V usage is TRBV5-1 and J usage is TRBJ1-2; TRBD1 might be the D (6 bases). CDR1 and CDR2 from the germline V gene are SGHRS and YFSETQ. CDR3 length: 12 residues. Trimming left V 1 base short and J 12 bases short, with 13 bases between. The CDR3 DNA sequence: TGCGCCAGCAGCTTGAATGGACAGCAAAACACCTTC. This sequence encodes CASSLNGQQNTF.